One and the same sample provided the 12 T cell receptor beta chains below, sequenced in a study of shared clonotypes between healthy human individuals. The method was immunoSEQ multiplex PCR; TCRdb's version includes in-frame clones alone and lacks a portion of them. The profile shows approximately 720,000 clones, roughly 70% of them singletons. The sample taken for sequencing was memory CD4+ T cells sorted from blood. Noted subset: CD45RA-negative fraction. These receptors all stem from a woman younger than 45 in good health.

The CDR3 loop reads CASSPMQGHNEKLFF. CDR3 bases: TGTGCCAGCAGCCCGATGCAGGGGCATAATGAAAAACTGTTTTTT. V usage is TRBV4-2 and J usage is TRBJ1-4; weak D call: TRBD1 (6 bases). Germline assignment: CDR1 LGHNA and CDR2 YNFKEQ. V lost 4 bases and J 4 bases, leaving 13 bases between the germline ends. The CDR3 length is 15 residues.

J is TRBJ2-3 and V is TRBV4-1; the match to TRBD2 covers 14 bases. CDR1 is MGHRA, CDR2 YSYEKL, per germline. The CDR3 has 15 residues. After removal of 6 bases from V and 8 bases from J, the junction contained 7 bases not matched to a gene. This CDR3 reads CASRRTSGRLGTQYF. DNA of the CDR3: TGCGCCAGCAGACGGACTAGCGGGAGGTTGGGTACGCAGTATTTT.

The CDR3 is CASSRPVGVSYEQYF. The CDR3 DNA reads as TGTGCCAGCAGCCGCCCAGTAGGAGTCTCCTACGAGCAGTACTTC. The J gene is TRBJ2-7, the V gene TRBV28; no clear D gene. This CDR3 contains 15 residues. V shed 6 bases and J shed 0 bases, with 15 bases lying between them. Germline-derived CDR1 and CDR2 are MDHEN and SYDVKM.

CDR3 in amino acids: CASSWLEDTGELFF. CDR3 DNA sequence: TGTGCCAGCAGCTGGCTAGAGGACACCGGGGAGCTGTTTTTT. The rearrangement joins TRBV7-9 to TRBJ2-2; unclear D gene. V lost 4 bases, J lost 3 bases, and 9 bases lay in between. Germline CDR1 and CDR2: SEHNR and FQNEAQ (reference sequence). The length of the CDR3 is 14 residues.

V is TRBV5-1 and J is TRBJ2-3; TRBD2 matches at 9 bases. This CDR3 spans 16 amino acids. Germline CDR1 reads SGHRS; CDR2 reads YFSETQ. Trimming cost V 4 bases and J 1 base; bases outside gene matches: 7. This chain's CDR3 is CASSPRGGRGTDTQYF. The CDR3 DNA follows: TGCGCCAGCAGCCCTCGTGGCGGGAGGGGCACAGATACGCAGTATTTT.

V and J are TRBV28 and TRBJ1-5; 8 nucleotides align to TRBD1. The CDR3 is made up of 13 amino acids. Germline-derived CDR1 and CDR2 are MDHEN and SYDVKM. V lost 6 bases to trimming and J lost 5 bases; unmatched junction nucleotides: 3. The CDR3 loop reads CASRGQGYQPQHF. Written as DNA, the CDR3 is TGTGCCAGCAGAGGACAGGGATATCAGCCCCAGCATTTT.

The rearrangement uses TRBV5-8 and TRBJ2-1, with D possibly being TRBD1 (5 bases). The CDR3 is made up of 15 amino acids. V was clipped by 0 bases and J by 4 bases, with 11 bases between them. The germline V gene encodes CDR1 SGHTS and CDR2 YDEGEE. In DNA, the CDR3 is TGTGCCAGCAGCTTGGGGCAGGGAAGGTACAATGAGCAGTTCTTC. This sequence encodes CASSLGQGRYNEQFF.

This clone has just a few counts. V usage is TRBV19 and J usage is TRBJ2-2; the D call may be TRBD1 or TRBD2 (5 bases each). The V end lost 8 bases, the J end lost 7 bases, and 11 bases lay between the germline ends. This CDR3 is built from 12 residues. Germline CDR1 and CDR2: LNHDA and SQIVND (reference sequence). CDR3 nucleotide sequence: TGTGCCAGTGTGGGGGAATACGGGGAGCTGTTTTTT. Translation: CASVGEYGELFF.

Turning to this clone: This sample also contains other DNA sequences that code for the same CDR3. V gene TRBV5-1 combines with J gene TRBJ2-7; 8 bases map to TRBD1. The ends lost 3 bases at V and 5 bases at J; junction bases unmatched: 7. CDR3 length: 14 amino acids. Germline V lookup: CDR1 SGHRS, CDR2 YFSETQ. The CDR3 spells CASSSGQGRDEQYF. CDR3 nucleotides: TGCGCCAGCAGCTCCGGACAGGGACGGGACGAGCAGTACTTC. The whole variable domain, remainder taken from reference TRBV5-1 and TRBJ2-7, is KAGVTQTPRYLIKTRGQQVTLSCSPISGHRSVSWYQQTPGQGLQFLFEYFSETQRNKGNFPGRFSGRQFSNSRSEMNVSTLELGDSALYLCASSSGQGRDEQYFGPGTRLTVT.

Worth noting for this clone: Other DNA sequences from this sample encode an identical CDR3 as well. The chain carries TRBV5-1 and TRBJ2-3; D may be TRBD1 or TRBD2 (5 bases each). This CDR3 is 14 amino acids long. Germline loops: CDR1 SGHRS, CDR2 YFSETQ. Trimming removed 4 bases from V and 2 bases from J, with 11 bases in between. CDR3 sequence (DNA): TGCGCCAGCAGCCCCGGGACCCTCACAGATACGCAGTATTTT. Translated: CASSPGTLTDTQYF.

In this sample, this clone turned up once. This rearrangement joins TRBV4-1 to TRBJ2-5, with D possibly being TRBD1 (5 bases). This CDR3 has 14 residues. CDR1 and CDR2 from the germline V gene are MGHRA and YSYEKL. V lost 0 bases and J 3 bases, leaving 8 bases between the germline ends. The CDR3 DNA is TGCGCCAGCAGCCAAGAAGACAGAAAAGAGACCCAGTACTTC. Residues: CASSQEDRKETQYF.

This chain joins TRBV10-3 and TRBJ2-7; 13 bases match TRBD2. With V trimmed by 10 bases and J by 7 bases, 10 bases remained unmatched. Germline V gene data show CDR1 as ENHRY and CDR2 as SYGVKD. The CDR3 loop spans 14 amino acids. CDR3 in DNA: TGTGCCACTCGGACTAGCGGGGGTTATGAGGAGCAGTACTTC. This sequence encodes CATRTSGGYEEQYF.